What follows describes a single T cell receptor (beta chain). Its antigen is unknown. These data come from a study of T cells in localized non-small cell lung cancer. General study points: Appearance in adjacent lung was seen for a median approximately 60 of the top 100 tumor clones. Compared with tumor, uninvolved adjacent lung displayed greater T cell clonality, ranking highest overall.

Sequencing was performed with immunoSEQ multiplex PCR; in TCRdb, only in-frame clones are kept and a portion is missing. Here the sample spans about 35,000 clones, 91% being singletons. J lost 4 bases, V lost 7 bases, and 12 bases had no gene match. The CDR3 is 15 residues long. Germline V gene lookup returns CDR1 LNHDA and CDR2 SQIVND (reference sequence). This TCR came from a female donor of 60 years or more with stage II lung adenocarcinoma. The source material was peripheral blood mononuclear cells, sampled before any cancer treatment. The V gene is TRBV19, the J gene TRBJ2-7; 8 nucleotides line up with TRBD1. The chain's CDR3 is CASTTQGGAGYEQYF. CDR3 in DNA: TGTGCCAGTACCACACAGGGGGGCGCGGGTTACGAGCAGTACTTC.